The 5 T cell receptor beta chains below come from one sample, sequenced in a study of blood T cells in healthy people across ages. The second PCR ran about 7 to 12 cycles with a sample-barcoded 5' primer and J-beta primers. MiXCR, applied by TCRdb to the 5' RACE reads, yields one record per CDR3 protein. The sample has 1,500,000 or so distinct CDR3 sequences; 35% to 45% are singletons. Sequenced sample: blood. These receptors originate from a woman between 18 and 30 years old in good health.

The chain combines TRBV6-4 with TRBJ2-7, with TRBD2 matching over 9 bases. This CDR3 is 15 amino acids long. V trimming: 6 bases; J trimming: 7 bases; junction bases outside the gene matches: 13. Germline V lookup: CDR1 MRHNA, CDR2 SNTAGT. As DNA, the CDR3 is TGTGCCAGCAGCCCCTTAGCGGGGGTCAACAATGAGCAGTACTTC. It codes for CASSPLAGVNNEQYF.

This chain connects TRBV7-2 to TRBJ2-1, with 9 bases identical to TRBD2. J gave up 8 bases and V 3 bases, and 8 bases lay outside the gene matches. This CDR3 is built from 15 residues. Germline V lookup: CDR1 SGHTA, CDR2 FQGNSA. In DNA form, the CDR3 reads TGTGCCAGCAGCTTTAGCGGGAGCGGGTGGTATGAGCAGTTCTTC. Its protein is CASSFSGSGWYEQFF.

The chain has TRBV5-1 and TRBJ2-1, with 14 bases identical to TRBD2. CDR1 and CDR2 (germline): SGHRS, YFSETQ. V was pared by 4 bases and J by 10 bases, with 7 bases of the junction left unmatched. The CDR3 contains 15 residues. The DNA of the CDR3 is TGCGCCAGCAGCCCGGGACTAGCGGGAGCAGTGGAGCAGTTCTTC. Translation gives CASSPGLAGAVEQFF.

This clonotype was counted a few times. The genes are TRBV7-9 and TRBJ2-7; D gene uncertain. The CDR3 length is 12 residues. The germline V gene has CDR1 SEHNR and CDR2 FQNEAQ (reference sequence). V lost 2 bases to trimming and J lost 7 bases, with 9 bases between them. DNA for the CDR3: TGTGCCAGCAGCTTAAGGGCCGAAGAGCAGTACTTC. Translating it yields CASSLRAEEQYF.

The rearrangement links TRBV25-1 to TRBJ1-2; possibly TRBD1 for D (6 bases). The CDR3 length is 11 residues. Per germline, CDR1 MGHDK and CDR2 SYGVNS. V was pared by 6 bases and J by 8 bases, with 10 bases between. The CDR3 is CASSGGSGYTF. Written as DNA, the CDR3 is TGTGCCAGCAGCGGGGGCTCCGGCTACACCTTC.